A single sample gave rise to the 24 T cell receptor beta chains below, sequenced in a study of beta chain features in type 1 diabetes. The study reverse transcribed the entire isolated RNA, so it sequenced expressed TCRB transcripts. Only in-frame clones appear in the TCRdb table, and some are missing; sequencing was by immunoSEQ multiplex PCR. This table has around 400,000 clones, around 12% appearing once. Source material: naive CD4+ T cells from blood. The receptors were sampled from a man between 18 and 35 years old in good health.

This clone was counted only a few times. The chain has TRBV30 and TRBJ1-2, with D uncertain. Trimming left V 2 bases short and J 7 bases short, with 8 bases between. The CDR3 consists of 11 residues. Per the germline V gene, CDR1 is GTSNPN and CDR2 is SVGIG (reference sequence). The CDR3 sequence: CAWSSGSGYTF. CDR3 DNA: TGTGCCTGGAGTAGCGGGAGTGGCTACACCTTC.

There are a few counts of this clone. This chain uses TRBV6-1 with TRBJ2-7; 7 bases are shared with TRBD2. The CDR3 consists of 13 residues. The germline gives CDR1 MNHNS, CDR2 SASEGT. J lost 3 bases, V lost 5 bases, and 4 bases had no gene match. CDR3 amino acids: CASSLGGSYEQYF. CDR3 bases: TGTGCCAGCAGTTTAGGCGGGAGCTACGAGCAGTACTTC.

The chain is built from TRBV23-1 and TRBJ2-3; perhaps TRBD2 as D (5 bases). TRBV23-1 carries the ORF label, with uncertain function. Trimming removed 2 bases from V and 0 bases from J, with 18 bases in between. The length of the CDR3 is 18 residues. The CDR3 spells CASSQHESEPGSTDTQYF. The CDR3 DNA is TGCGCCAGCAGTCAACACGAATCTGAGCCGGGAAGCACAGATACGCAGTATTTT.

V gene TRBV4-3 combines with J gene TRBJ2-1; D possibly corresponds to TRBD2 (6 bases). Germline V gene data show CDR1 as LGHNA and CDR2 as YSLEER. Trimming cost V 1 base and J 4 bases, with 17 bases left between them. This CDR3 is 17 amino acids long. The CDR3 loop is CASSQAQRAPGYNEQFF. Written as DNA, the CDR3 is TGCGCCAGCAGCCAAGCTCAGCGGGCACCGGGGTACAATGAGCAGTTCTTC.

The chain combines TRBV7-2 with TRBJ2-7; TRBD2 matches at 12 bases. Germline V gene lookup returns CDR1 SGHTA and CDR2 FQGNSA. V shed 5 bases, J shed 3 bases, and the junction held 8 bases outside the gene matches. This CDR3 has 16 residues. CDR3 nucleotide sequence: TGTGCCAGCAGCCAACCTACTAGCGGGGGGCGCTACGAGCAGTACTTC. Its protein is CASSQPTSGGRYEQYF. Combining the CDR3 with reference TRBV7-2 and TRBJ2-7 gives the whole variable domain GAGVSQSPSNKVTEKGKDVELRCDPISGHTALYWYRQSLGQGLEFLIYFQGNSAPDKSGLPSDRFSAERTGGSVSTLTIQRTQQEDSAVYLCASSQPTSGGRYEQYFGPGTRLTVT.

Here the CDR3 DNA reads TGTGCCAGCCGGACAGGGTTAAACTATGGCTACACCTTC. Translating gives CASRTGLNYGYTF. V and J are TRBV25-1 and TRBJ1-2, with 8 bases lining up with TRBD1. This CDR3 has 13 amino acids. From germline, CDR1 is MGHDK and CDR2 SYGVNS. The V gene end was trimmed by 8 bases and the J gene end by 2 bases; junction bases not matched to a gene: 4.

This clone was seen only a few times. CDR3: CASSPTYYFRQGLYNEQFF. CDR3 DNA: TGTGCCAGCAGCCCGACGTATTATTTTCGACAGGGTCTTTACAATGAGCAGTTCTTC. The rearrangement links TRBV7-9 to TRBJ2-1; 7 bases are shared with TRBD1. CDR3 size: 19 residues. V trimming: 5 bases; J trimming: 4 bases; junction bases outside the gene matches: 20. Germline-derived CDR1 and CDR2 are SEHNR and FQNEAQ (reference sequence).

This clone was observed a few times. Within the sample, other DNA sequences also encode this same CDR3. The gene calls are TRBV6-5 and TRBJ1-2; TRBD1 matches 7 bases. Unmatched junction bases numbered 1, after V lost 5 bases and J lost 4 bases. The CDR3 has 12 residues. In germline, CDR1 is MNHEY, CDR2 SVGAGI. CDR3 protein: CASSRDSYGYTF. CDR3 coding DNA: TGTGCCAGCAGTAGGGACAGCTATGGCTACACCTTC.

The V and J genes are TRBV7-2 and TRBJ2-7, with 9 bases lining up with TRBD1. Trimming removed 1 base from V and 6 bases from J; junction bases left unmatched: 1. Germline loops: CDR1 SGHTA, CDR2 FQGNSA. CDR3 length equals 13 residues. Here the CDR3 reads CASSLGQGGEQYF. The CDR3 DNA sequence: TGTGCCAGCAGCTTAGGACAGGGGGGCGAGCAGTACTTC.

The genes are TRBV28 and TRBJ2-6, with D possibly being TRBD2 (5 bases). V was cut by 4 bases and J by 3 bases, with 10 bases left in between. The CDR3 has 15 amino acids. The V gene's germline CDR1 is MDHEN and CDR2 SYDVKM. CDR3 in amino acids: CASSSLRGGANVLTF. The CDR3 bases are TGTGCCAGCAGTTCCCTCCGGGGTGGGGCCAACGTCCTGACTTTC.

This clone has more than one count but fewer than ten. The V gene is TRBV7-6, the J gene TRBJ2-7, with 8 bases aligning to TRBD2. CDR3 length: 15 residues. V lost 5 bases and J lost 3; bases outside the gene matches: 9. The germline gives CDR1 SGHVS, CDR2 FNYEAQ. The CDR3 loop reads CASSQLAGSNYEQYF. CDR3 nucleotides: TGTGCCAGCAGCCAGTTAGCGGGATCGAACTACGAGCAGTACTTC. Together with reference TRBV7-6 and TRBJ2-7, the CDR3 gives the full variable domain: GAGVSQSPRYKVTKRGQDVALRCDPISGHVSLYWYRQALGQGPEFLTYFNYEAQQDKSGLPNDRFSAERPEGSISTLTIQRTEQRDSAMYRCASSQLAGSNYEQYFGPGTRLTVT.

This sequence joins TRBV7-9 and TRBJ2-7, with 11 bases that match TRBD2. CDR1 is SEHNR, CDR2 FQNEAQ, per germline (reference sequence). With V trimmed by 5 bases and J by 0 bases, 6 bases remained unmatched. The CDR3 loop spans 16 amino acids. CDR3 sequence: CASSPPGLAASYEQYF. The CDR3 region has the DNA TGTGCCAGCAGCCCTCCGGGACTAGCGGCCTCCTACGAGCAGTACTTC.

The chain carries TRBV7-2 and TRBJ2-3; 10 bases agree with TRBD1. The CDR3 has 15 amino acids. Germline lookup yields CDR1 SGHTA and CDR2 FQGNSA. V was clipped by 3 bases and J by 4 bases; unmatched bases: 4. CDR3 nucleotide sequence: TGTGCCAGCAGCTTCTGGACAGGGGGTTCAGATACGCAGTATTTT. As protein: CASSFWTGGSDTQYF.

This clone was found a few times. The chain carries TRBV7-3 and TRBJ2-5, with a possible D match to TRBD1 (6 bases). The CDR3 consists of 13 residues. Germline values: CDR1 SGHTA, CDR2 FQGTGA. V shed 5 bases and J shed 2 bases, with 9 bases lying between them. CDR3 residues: CASSRGQQETQYF. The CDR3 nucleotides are TGTGCCAGCAGCCGTGGACAGCAAGAGACCCAGTACTTC.

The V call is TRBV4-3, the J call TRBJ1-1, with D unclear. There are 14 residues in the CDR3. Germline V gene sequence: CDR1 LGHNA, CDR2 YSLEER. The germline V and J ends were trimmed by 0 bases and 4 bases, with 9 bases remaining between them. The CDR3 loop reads CASSQDYGSTEAFF. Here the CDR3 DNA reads TGCGCCAGCAGCCAAGATTACGGTTCCACTGAAGCTTTCTTT.

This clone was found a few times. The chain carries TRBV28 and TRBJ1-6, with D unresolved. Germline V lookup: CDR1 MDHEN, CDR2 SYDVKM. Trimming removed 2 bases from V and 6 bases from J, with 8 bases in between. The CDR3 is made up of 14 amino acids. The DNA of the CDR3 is TGTGCCAGCAGTTTACGGTCACTTAATTCACCCCTCCACTTT. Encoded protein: CASSLRSLNSPLHF.

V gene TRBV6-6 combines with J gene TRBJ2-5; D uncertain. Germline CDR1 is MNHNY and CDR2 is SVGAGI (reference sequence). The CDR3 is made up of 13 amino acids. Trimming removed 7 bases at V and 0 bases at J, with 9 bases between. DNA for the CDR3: TGTGCCAGCACAGCCAGGTACCAAGAGACCCAGTACTTC. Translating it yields CASTARYQETQYF.

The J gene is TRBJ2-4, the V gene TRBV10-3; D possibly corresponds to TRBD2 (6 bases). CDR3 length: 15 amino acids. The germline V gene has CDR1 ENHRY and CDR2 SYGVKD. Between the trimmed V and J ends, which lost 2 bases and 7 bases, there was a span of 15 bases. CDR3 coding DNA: TGTGCCATCAGTGAGATGGGACTCGAGGGGAACATTCAGTACTTC. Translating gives CAISEMGLEGNIQYF.

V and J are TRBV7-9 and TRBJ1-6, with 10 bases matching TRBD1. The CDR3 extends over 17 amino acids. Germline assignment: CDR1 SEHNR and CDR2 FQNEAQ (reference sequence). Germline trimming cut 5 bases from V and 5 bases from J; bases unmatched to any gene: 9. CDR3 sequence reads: CASSLIPGQGNNSPLHF. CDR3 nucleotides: TGTGCCAGCAGCCTAATCCCGGGACAGGGGAATAATTCACCCCTCCACTTT.

CDR3 nucleotides: TGCGCCAGCAGCAGTTCGGGACAGGGAGCCGAGCAGTACTTC. This sequence encodes CASSSSGQGAEQYF. The chain employs TRBV5-1 and TRBJ2-7; 9 bases map to TRBD1. The CDR3 has 14 residues. The V and J ends lost 4 bases and 6 bases, in that order; junction bases with no gene match: 8. From germline, CDR1 is SGHRS and CDR2 YFSETQ.

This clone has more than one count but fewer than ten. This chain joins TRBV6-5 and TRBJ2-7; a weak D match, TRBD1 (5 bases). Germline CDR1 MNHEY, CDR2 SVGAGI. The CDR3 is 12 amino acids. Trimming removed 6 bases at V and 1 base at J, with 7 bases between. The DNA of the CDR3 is TGTGCCAGCAGGACAGATTCCTACGAGCAGTACTTC. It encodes CASRTDSYEQYF.

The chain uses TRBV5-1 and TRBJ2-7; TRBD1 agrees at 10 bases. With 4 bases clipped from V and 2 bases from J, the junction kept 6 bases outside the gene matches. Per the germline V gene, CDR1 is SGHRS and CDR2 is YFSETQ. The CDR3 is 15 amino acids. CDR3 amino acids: CASSLGQGGTYEQYF. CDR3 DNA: TGCGCCAGCAGCCTAGGACAGGGGGGAACCTACGAGCAGTACTTC.

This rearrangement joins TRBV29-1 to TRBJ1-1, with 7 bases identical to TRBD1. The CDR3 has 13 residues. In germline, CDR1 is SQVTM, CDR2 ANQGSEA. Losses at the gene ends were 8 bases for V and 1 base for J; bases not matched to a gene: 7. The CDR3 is CSIRQGGNTEAFF. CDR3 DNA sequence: TGCAGCATAAGACAGGGAGGGAACACTGAAGCTTTCTTT.

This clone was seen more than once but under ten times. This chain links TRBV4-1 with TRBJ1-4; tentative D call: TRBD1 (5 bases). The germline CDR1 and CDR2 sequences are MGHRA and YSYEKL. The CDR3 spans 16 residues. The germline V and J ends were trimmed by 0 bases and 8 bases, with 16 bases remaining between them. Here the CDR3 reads CASSQDYGGGREKLFF. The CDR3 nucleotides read TGCGCCAGCAGCCAAGATTATGGGGGGGGTCGGGAAAAACTGTTTTTT.